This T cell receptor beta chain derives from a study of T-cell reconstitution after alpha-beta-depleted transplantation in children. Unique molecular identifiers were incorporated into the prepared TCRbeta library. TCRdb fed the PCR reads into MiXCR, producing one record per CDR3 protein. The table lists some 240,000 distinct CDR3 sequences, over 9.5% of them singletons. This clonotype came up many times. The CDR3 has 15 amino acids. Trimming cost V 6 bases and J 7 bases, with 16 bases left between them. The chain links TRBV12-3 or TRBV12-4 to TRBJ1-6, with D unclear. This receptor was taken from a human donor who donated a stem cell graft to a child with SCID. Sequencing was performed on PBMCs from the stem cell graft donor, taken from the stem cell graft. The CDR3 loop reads CASSPGGVGNSPLHF. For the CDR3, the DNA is TGTGCCAGCAGCCCGGGTGGGGTGGGGAATTCACCCCTCCACTTT.